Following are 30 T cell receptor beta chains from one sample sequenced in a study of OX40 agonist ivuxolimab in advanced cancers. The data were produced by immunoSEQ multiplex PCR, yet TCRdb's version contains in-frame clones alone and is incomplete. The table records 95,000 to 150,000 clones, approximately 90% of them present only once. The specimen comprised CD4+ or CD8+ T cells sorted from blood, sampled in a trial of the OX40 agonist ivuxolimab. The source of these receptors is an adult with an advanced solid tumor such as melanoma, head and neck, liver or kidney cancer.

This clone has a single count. DNA of the CDR3: TGTGCCAGCAGCGTAGGTTTTGGGACAGTAAGTTACAATGAGCAGTTCTTC. Its translation: CASSVGFGTVSYNEQFF. This chain uses TRBV9 with TRBJ2-1; 7 nucleotides agree with TRBD1. V lost 0 bases and J lost 4; bases outside the gene matches: 10. This CDR3 is 17 amino acids long. Germline V gene lookup returns CDR1 SGDLS and CDR2 YYNGEE. Supplemented by reference TRBV9 and TRBJ2-1, the full variable domain reads DSGVTQTPKHLITATGQRVTLRCSPRSGDLSVYWYQQSLDQGLQFLIQYYNGEERAKGNILERFSAQQFPDLHSELNLSSLELGDSALYFCASSVGFGTVSYNEQFFGPGTRLTVL.

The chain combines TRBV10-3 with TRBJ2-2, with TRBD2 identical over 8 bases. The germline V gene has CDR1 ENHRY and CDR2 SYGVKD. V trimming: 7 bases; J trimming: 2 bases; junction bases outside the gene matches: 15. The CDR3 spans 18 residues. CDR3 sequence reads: CAITHGGGRTFNTGELFF. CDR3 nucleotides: TGTGCCATCACCCACGGGGGGGGCCGGACTTTTAACACCGGGGAGCTGTTTTTT.

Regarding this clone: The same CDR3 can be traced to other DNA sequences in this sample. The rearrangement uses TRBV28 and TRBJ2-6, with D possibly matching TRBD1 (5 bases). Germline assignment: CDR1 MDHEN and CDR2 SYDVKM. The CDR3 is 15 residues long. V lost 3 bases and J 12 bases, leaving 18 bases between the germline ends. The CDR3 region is CASSLGQTPPRVLTF. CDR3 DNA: TGTGCCAGCAGTTTGGGGCAGACTCCCCCGCGCGTCCTGACTTTC.

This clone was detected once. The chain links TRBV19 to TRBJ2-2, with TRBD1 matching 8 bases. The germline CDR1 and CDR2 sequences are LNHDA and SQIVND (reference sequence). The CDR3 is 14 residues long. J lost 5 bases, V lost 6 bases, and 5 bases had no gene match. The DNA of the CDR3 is TGTGCCAGTAGGAGACAGGGGTCGACCGGGGAGCTGTTTTTT. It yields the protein CASRRQGSTGELFF.

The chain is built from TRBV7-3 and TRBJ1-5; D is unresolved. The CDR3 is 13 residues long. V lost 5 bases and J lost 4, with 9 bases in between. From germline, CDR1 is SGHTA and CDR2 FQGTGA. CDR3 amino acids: CASSQDGNQPQHF. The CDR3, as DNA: TGTGCCAGCAGCCAGGACGGTAATCAGCCCCAGCATTTT.

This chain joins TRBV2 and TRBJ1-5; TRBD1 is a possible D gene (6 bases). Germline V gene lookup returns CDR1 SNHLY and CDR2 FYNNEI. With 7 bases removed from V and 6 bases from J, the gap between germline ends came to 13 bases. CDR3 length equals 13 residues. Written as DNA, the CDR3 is TGTGCCAGCAAGGGGGAAATCTCTCAGCCCCAGCATTTT. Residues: CASKGEISQPQHF.

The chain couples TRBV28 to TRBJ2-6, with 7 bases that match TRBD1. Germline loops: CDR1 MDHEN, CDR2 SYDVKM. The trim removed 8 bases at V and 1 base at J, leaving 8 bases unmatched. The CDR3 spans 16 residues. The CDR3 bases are TGTGCCAGCGCCGGGACAGCCTTTTCTGGGGCCAACGTCCTGACTTTC. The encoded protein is CASAGTAFSGANVLTF.

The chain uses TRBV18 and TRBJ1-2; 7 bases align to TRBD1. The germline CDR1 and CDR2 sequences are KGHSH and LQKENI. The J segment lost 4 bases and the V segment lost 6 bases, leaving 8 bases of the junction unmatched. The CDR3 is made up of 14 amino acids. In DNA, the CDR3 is TGTGCCAGCTCCGATTCACAGGGGATCTATGGCTACACCTTC. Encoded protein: CASSDSQGIYGYTF.

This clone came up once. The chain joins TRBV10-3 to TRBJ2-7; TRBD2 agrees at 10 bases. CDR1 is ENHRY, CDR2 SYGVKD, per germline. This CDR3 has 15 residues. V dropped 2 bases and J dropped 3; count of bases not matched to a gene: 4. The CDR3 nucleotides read TGTGCCATCAGTGAGAGTAGCGGGAGGCTCTACGAGCAGTACTTC. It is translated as CAISESSGRLYEQYF.

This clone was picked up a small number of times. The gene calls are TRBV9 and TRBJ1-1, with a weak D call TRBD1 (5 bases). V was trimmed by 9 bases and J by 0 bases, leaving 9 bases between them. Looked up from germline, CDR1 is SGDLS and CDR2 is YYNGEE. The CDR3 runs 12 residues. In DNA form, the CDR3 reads TGTGCCATCCAGGGAGTGAACACTGAAGCTTTCTTT. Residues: CAIQGVNTEAFF.

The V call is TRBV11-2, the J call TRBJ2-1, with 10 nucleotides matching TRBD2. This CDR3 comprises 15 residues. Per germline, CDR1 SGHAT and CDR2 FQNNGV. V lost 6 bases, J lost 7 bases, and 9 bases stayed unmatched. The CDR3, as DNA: TGTGCCAGCAGTCGGACTAGCGGTGGGGGAAATGAGCAGTTCTTC. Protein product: CASSRTSGGGNEQFF. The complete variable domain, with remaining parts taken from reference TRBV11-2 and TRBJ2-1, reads EAGVAQSPRYKIIEKRQSVAFWCNPISGHATLYWYQQILGQGPKLLIQFQNNGVVDDSQLPKDRFSAERLKGVDSTLKIQPAKLEDSAVYLCASSRTSGGGNEQFFGPGTRLTVL.

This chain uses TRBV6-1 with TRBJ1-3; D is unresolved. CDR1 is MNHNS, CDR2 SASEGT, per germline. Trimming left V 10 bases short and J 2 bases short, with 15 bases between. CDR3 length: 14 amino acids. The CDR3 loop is CATIRGGTGNTIYF. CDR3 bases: TGTGCCACCATACGTGGCGGGACTGGAAACACCATATATTTT.

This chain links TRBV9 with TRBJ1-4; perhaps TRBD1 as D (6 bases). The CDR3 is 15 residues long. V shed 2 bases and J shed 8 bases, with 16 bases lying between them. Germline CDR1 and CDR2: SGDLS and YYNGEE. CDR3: CASSVQDRIEEKLFF. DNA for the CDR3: TGTGCCAGCAGCGTGCAAGACAGGATCGAGGAAAAACTGTTTTTT.

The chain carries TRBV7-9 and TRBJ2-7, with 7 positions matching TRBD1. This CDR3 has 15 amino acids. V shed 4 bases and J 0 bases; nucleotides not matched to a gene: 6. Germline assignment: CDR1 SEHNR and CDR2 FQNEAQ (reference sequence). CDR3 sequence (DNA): TGTGCCAGCAGCTCCGGCGCAGGGGGCTCCTACGAGCAGTACTTC. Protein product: CASSSGAGGSYEQYF.

The CDR3 nucleotides read TGTGCCAGCAGCTTAAGGGCTTCTTACAATGAGCAGTTCTTC. This encodes CASSLRASYNEQFF. The J gene is TRBJ2-1, the V gene TRBV7-8; no clear D gene. V was shortened by 2 bases and J by 4 bases, with 9 bases between the two germline ends. The CDR3 extends over 14 amino acids. CDR1 and CDR2 (germline): SGHVS, FQNEAQ.

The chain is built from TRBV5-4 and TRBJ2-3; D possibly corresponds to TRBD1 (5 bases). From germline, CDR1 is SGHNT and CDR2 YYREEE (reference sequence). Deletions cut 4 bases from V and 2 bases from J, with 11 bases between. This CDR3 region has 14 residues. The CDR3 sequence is CASSRQGATDTQYF. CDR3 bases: TGTGCCAGCAGCAGGCAGGGTGCCACAGATACGCAGTATTTT.

CDR3 bases: TGTGCCAGCAGCCCCCCGGCGCCAACTAATGAAAAACTGTTTTTT. Translating it yields CASSPPAPTNEKLFF. V and J are TRBV5-5 and TRBJ1-4, with no clear D. Trimming shortened V by 4 bases and J by 0 bases, and 10 bases separated the two germline ends. CDR1 and CDR2 from the germline V gene are SGHKS and YYEKEE (reference sequence). The CDR3 is 15 residues long. The complete variable domain, with remaining parts taken from reference TRBV5-5 and TRBJ1-4, reads DAGVTQSPTHLIKTRGQQVTLRCSPISGHKSVSWYQQVLGQGPQFIFQYYEKEERGRGNFPDRFSARQFPNYSSELNVNALLLGDSALYLCASSPPAPTNEKLFFGSGTQLSVL.

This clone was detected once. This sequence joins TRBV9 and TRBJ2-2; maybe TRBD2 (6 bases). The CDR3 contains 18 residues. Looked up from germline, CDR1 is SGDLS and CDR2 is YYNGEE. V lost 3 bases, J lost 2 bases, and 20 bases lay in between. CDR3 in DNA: TGTGCCAGCAGCGCTCCCTCCGGACTACAATTAAACACCGGGGAGCTGTTTTTT. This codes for CASSAPSGLQLNTGELFF.

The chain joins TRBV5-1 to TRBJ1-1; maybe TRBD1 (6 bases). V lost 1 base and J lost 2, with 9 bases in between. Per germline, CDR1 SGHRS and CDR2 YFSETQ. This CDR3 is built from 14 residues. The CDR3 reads CASSLTGQNTEAFF. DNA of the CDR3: TGCGCCAGCAGCTTGACAGGGCAAAACACTGAAGCTTTCTTT.

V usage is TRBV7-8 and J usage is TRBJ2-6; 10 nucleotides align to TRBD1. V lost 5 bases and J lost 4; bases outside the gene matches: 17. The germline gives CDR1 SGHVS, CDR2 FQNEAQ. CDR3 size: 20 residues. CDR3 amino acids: CASSQRTGGFFVSGANVLTF. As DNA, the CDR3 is TGTGCCAGCAGCCAAAGGACAGGGGGGTTTTTCGTTTCCGGGGCCAACGTCCTGACTTTC.

The CDR3 protein is CASRFPGVHYNEQFF. The DNA of the CDR3 is TGTGCAAGTCGCTTCCCAGGGGTCCACTACAATGAGCAGTTCTTC. The chain has TRBV12-2 and TRBJ2-1; TRBD1 is the table's D call, not checked against the DNA. TRBV12-2 is labeled a pseudogene. There are 15 residues in the CDR3.

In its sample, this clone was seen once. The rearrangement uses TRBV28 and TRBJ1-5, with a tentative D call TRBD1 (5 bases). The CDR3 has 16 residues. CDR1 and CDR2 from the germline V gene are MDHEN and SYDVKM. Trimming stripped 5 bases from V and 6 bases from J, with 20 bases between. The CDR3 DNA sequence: TGTGCCAGCAGTCCCGATGGTGGGGGAGCGGGTCAGCCCCAGCATTTT. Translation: CASSPDGGGAGQPQHF.

CDR3 amino acids: CASSYSKTLGTQYF. DNA for the CDR3: TGTGCCAGCAGTTACTCGAAGACTCTAGGGACCCAGTACTTC. V gene TRBV6-5 combines with J gene TRBJ2-5; D is undetermined. The ends were cut back, 0 bases at V and 7 bases at J, with 12 bases in the middle. The CDR3 totals 14 residues. Germline V gives CDR1 MNHEY, CDR2 SVGAGI.

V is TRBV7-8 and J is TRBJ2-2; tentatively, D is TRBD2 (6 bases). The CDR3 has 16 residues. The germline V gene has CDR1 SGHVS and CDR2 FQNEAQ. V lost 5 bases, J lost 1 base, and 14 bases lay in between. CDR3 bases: TGTGCCAGCAGCCCCGCCGGGACTTGGAACACCGGGGAGCTGTTTTTT. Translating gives CASSPAGTWNTGELFF.

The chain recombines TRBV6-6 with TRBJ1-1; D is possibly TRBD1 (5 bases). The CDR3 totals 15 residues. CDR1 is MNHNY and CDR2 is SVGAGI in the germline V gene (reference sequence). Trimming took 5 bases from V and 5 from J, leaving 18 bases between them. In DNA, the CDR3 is TGTGCCAGCAGTGTCCCCGGGGCGCGATCAACTGAAGCTTTCTTT. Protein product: CASSVPGARSTEAFF.

The CDR3 loop is CASSYYGTGSGNTIYF. As DNA, the CDR3 is TGTGCCAGCAGTTACTATGGGACAGGCTCTGGAAACACCATATATTTT. This chain joins TRBV6-5 and TRBJ1-3; 8 bases map to TRBD1. The CDR3 length is 16 residues. Trimming at V came to 1 base and at J to 0 bases, leaving 2 bases not matched to a gene. Germline-derived CDR1 and CDR2 are MNHEY and SVGAGI.

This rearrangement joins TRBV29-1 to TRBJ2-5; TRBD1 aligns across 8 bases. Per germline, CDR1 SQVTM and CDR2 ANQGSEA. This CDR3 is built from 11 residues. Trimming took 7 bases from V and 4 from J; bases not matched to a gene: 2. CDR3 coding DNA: TGCAGCGCTGGGACAGGAGAGACCCAGTACTTC. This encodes CSAGTGETQYF.

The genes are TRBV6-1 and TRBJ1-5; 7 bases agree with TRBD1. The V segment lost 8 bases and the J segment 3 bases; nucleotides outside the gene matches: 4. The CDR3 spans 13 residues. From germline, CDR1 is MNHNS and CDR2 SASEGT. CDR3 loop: CASEGQHNQPQHF. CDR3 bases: TGTGCCAGCGAGGGACAGCACAATCAGCCCCAGCATTTT.

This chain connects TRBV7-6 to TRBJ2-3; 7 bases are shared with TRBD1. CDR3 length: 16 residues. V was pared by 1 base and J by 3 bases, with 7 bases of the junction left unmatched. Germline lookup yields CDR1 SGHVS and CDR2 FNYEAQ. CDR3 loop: CASSLGGRGITDTQYF. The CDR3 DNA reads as TGTGCCAGCAGCTTAGGGGGCAGGGGGATAACAGATACGCAGTATTTT.

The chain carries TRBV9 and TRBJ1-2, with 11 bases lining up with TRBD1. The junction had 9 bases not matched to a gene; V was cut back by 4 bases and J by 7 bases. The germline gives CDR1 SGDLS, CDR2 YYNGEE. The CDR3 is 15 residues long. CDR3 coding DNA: TGTGCCAGCAGCCCACGGACAGGGGGCGGATCTGGCTACACCTTC. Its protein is CASSPRTGGGSGYTF. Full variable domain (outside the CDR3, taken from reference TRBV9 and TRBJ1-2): DSGVTQTPKHLITATGQRVTLRCSPRSGDLSVYWYQQSLDQGLQFLIQYYNGEERAKGNILERFSAQQFPDLHSELNLSSLELGDSALYFCASSPRTGGGSGYTFGSGTRLTVV.